Listed here is a single TCR beta chain. Its antigen is still unknown. Nothing much larger sits one base from this clone, and base qualities are not available. Ipilimumab was given at 1 mg/kg intravenously on day 1 of selected weeks, and checkpoint therapy started 14 to 28 days after autologous transplant. Patients received nivolumab at 3 mg/kg intravenously on day 1 of weeks 1, 4, 7, 10, and every two weeks through week 26. Combined checkpoint inhibition with ipilimumab and nivolumab as consolidation after autologous stem cell transplantation was tested in a Phase Ib clinical trial. The library relied on the immunoSEQ multiplex PCR assay. TCRdb holds this immuneACCESS table with in-frame rearrangements only. Some clones are missing; in checked studies, unresolved V genes explain under half, and the rest has no known cause. The sample profile shows 84,000 or so clones; 65% to 85% of them were found once. Around 2% of the sample is held by the ten biggest clonotypes.

The source of the sample is a study of ipilimumab plus nivolumab after autologous stem cell transplantation (dated by TCRdb to about 2021). Regarding the study in general: The median number of doses received by trial patients was about 5 for ipilimumab and roughly eight for nivolumab. The DLBCL cohort included primary refractory and relapsed disease, with 18-month progression-free survival of roughly 86% and 30% respectively. Patients undergoing autologous transplant for high-risk diffuse large B cell lymphoma, mature T cell lymphoma, or multiple myeloma were enrolled in the trial. Some 34 patients made up the trial's intent-to-treat population.

Trimming costs V 7 bases and J 9 bases, and their ends lie 21 bases apart. CDR1 and CDR2, per the germline V gene (reference sequence), are GTSNPN and SVGIG. Including cysteine and phenylalanine, the CDR3 has 13 amino acids. The sequence is cut down to CDR3 DNA, 39 bases in frame from base 1. General conclusions and limits of the study: Combined checkpoint inhibition as post-transplant consolidation was concluded by the authors to appear tolerable. Per the authors, a biologic rationale for further study of the post-transplant checkpoint inhibition approach was offered by T cell receptor repertoire, regulatory T cell phenotype and gut microbiota profiles.

The receptor comes from a male donor with diffuse large B-cell lymphoma. The source material was PBMCs, sampled in a trial of ipilimumab plus nivolumab as post-transplant consolidation. This chain is built from TRBV30 and TRBJ2-5; the D call is tentative, TRBD1 or TRBD2, as each matches 6 bases. The DNA sequence reads TGTGCCTTCAACCGGGACACCCCGGGGGCCCAGTACTTC. This yields the protein CAFNRDTPGAQYF.